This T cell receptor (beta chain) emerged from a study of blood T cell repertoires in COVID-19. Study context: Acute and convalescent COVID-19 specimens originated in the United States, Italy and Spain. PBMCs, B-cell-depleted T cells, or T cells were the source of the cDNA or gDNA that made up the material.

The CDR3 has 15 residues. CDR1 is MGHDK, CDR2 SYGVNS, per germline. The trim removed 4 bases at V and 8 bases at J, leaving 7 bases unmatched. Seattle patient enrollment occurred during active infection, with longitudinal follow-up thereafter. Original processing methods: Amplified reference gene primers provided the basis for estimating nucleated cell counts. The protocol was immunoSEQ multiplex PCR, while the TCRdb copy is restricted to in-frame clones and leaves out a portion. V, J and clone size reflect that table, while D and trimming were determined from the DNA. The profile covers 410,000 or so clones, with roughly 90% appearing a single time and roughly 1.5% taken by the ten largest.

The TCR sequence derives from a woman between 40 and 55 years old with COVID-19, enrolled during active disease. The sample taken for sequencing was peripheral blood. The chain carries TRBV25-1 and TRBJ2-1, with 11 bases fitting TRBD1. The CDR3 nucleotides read TGTGCCAGCAGTGGCATGGACAGGGGGCAGGATGAGCAGTTCTTC. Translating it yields CASSGMDRGQDEQFF.